Below are 8 T cell receptor beta chains sequenced from a single sample in a study of T cell repertoires in cytomegalovirus infection. TCRdb re-derived calls from the reads in MiXCR, one entry per CDR3 protein. The data contain almost 500,000 distinct CDR3 sequences, around 11% of them seen just once; the ten biggest clones take up roughly a tenth. Sequencing used PBMCs. These TCRs come from a human donor in good health (CMV status not recorded). Some clones in this sample may be carry-over from other donors' samples.

The CDR3 loop is CASSVEAEILGEQYF. The CDR3 DNA is TGTGCCAGCAGCGTAGAGGCCGAGATCTTAGGGGAGCAGTACTTC. The chain uses TRBV9 and TRBJ2-7; D call uncertain. Trimming stripped 0 bases from V and 7 bases from J, with 17 bases between. Germline V gene lookup returns CDR1 SGDLS and CDR2 YYNGEE. The CDR3 is 15 residues long. The full variable domain, rest sourced from reference TRBV9 and TRBJ2-7, is DSGVTQTPKHLITATGQRVTLRCSPRSGDLSVYWYQQSLDQGLQFLIQYYNGEERAKGNILERFSAQQFPDLHSELNLSSLELGDSALYFCASSVEAEILGEQYFGPGTRLTVT.

This clonotype came up a few times. The chain uses TRBV20-1 and TRBJ2-7; 7 positions match TRBD2. Germline CDR1 DFQATT, CDR2 SNEGSKA (reference sequence). The CDR3 is 12 residues long. V gave up 7 bases and J gave up 6 bases; unmatched junction bases: 9. The CDR3 sequence is CSVTSGEGEQYF. DNA of the CDR3: TGCAGTGTAACCAGCGGGGAGGGCGAGCAGTACTTC.

This clonotype came up a few times. The V and J genes are TRBV5-1 and TRBJ1-2, with 7 bases fitting TRBD1. V was pared by 1 base and J by 6 bases, with 3 bases of the junction left unmatched. This CDR3 comprises 13 residues. Germline lookup yields CDR1 SGHRS and CDR2 YFSETQ. The CDR3 sequence: CASSLQTGNGYTF. The CDR3, as DNA: TGCGCCAGCAGCTTGCAGACAGGGAATGGCTACACCTTC.

This clonotype was observed a few times. The chain is built from TRBV13 and TRBJ2-2; no clear D gene. CDR3 length equals 16 residues. The ends were cut back, 3 bases at V and 4 bases at J, with 15 bases in the middle. Germline V gene data show CDR1 as PRHDT and CDR2 as FYEKMQ (reference sequence). The CDR3 region has the DNA TGTGCCAGCAGCTTTGAGAATTGGGGTGGCACCGGGGAGCTGTTTTTT. Encoded protein: CASSFENWGGTGELFF.

This clonotype was counted ten times or more. The chain employs TRBV7-9 and TRBJ1-2; D is ambiguous. V lost 2 bases and J lost 6, with 10 bases in between. Germline lookup yields CDR1 SEHNR and CDR2 FQNEAQ (reference sequence). The CDR3 totals 13 residues. CDR3 protein: CASSLLARNGYTF. CDR3 nucleotides: TGTGCCAGCAGCTTATTAGCTAGGAATGGCTACACCTTC.

This clonotype was picked up many times. V gene TRBV6-6 combines with J gene TRBJ2-5; D unclear. The V gene lost 7 bases and the J gene lost 5 bases, with 17 bases spanning the gap. The CDR3 runs 14 residues. Germline CDR1 is MNHNY and CDR2 is SVGAGI (reference sequence). The CDR3, as DNA: TGTGCCAGCACCCCGGTTTCAGCCTTGGAGACCCAGTACTTC. It codes for CASTPVSALETQYF.

This clonotype has only a few counts. The V call is TRBV2, the J call TRBJ1-4; TRBD1 matches 7 bases. Trimming removed 4 bases from V and 7 bases from J; junction bases left unmatched: 15. Germline CDR1 is SNHLY and CDR2 is FYNNEI. The CDR3 extends over 17 amino acids. The CDR3 spells CASSVRGGDSGAEKLFF. For the CDR3, the DNA is TGTGCCAGCAGTGTGCGTGGGGGGGACAGCGGGGCTGAAAAACTGTTTTTT.

J is TRBJ1-1 and V is TRBV2; TRBD1 matches at 7 bases. V shed 5 bases and J 5 bases; nucleotides not matched to a gene: 11. The CDR3 contains 15 residues. Germline loops: CDR1 SNHLY, CDR2 FYNNEI. CDR3: CASSRDRAGGTEAFF. The CDR3 DNA follows: TGTGCCAGCAGTCGAGACAGGGCCGGGGGGACTGAAGCTTTCTTT.